This T cell receptor (beta chain) was sequenced for a study of control samples from healthy donors and cancer patients. This CDR3 has 14 amino acids. V gave up 6 bases and J gave up 4 bases; unmatched junction bases: 3. Per germline, CDR1 MNHNY and CDR2 SVGAGI (reference sequence). Sequencing was performed with immunoSEQ multiplex PCR; in TCRdb, only in-frame clones are kept and a portion is missing. The data show 100,000 to 150,000 clones, 85% to 90% seen once. Material: PBMCs. The receptor comes from a man aged 45-65 years with head and neck cancer. The V and J genes are TRBV6-6 and TRBJ1-5, with 10 bases fitting TRBD1. CDR3 sequence (DNA): TGTGCCAGCAGCCCGGGACAGGGGAATCAGCCCCAGCATTTT. Its protein is CASSPGQGNQPQHF.